Here is one TCR beta chain with its context. Its cognate antigen is unknown. This CDR3 comprises 17 residues. Germline values: CDR1 DFQATT, CDR2 SNEGSKA (reference sequence). Trimming took off 4 bases at V and 1 base at J, with 22 bases between the two ends. This entry belongs to a study of vaccination and CD4 T cells after COVID-19. Looking at the study overall: Post-vaccine specimens were obtained a median 72 days after dose two (range 14 to 241).

Sequence data for DNA of cultured CD4+ T cells were generated by the Oncomine TCR Beta short-read assay. MiXCR, run by TCRdb on the PCR reads, gives a single entry per CDR3 protein. Here the sample spans roughly 14,000 distinct CDR3 sequences, about three fifths being singletons. The sample's treatment: roughly ten-day PBMC culture with coronavirus spike peptide pools or control peptides (ViraFEST assay). TCRs were sequenced by ViraFEST after antigen-specific T cells had been expanded with peptide pools. General study points: Post-vaccination, and not before, a median roughly 89% of reactive clones appeared in convalescent patients.

The receptor's source is a human donor who had recovered from COVID-19. Specimen: CD4+ T cells from blood, cultured in vitro. The gene calls are TRBV20-1 and TRBJ1-1; possible D gene TRBD1, 6 bases. CDR3 coding DNA: TGCAGTGCTAATTCAGGGGACCTCCCTGGCGGGAACACTGAAGCTTTCTTT. Translated, it gives CSANSGDLPGGNTEAFF.